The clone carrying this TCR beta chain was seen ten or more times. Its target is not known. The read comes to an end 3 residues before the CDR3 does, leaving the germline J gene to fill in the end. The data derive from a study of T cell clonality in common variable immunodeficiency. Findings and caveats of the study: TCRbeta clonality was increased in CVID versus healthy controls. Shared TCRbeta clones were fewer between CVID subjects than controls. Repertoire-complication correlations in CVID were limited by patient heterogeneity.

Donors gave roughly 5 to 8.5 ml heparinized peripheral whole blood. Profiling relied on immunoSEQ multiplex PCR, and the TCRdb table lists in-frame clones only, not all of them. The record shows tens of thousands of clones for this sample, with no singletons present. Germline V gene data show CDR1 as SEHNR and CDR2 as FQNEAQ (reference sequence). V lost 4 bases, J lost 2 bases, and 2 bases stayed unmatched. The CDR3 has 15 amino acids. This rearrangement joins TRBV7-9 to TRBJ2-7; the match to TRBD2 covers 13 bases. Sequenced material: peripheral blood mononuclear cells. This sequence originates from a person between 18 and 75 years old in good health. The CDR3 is CASSSGLAGTYEQYF. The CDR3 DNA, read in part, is TGTGCCAGCAGCTCGGGACTAGCGGGAACCTACGAG. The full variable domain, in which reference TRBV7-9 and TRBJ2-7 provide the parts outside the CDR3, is DTGVSQNPRHKITKRGQNVTFRCDPISEHNRLYWYRQTLGQGPEFLTYFQNEAQLEKSRLLSDRFSAERPKGSFSTLEIQRTEQGDSAMYLCASSSGLAGTYEQYFGPGTRLTVT.